These T cell receptor beta chains were read from a single sample in a study of T cell responses to AZD1222 COVID-19 vaccine. TCRdb keeps only in-frame clones here, not all; method: immunoSEQ multiplex PCR. This table holds about 140,000 clones, 89% found once. The starting material was peripheral blood, obtained on day 0 of AZD1222 vaccination. The receptors originated from an adult in good health. CDR3s include the opening cysteine and the closing phenylalanine or tryptophan.

CDR3aa: CASSRGQGYGYTF; v_gene: TRBV3-1/TRBV3-2
CDR3aa: CASSYSTSGEYEQYF; v_gene: TRBV6-5
CDR3aa: CASSPPGIANTEAFF; v_gene: TRBV5-1
CDR3aa: CASSLIQGNTYGYTF; v_gene: TRBV2
CDR3aa: CASSGARGGRSSYNEQFF; v_gene: TRBV4-3
CDR3aa: CASSPPWRRDGYTF; v_gene: TRBV18
CDR3aa: CASSHRGVSYEQYF; v_gene: TRBV11-2
CDR3aa: CASSRRQGAEGYTF; v_gene: TRBV6-5
CDR3aa: CASSLPGMTYNEQFF; v_gene: TRBV7-9
CDR3aa: CASSRSTPAGANVLTF; v_gene: TRBV7-3
CDR3aa: CASSPQSSYNEQFF; v_gene: TRBV18
CDR3aa: CASSLEQRRSEQYF; v_gene: TRBV27
CDR3aa: CASSTRVSNTEAFF; v_gene: TRBV7-9
CDR3aa: CASSPRSGGTGNTIYF; v_gene: TRBV9
CDR3aa: CASSFLTPGPRNNQPQHF; v_gene: TRBV7-8
CDR3aa: CASSLEGEGYEQYF; v_gene: TRBV5-1
CDR3aa: CASLGTPWDQPQHF; v_gene: TRBV19
CDR3aa: CASRQGNTIYF; v_gene: TRBV6-5
CDR3aa: CASSPFSNEQFF; v_gene: TRBV5-4
CDR3aa: CASSEDYSNTGELFF; v_gene: TRBV2
CDR3aa: CASSPEGAGHYGYTF; v_gene: TRBV9
CDR3aa: CATYQPQHF; v_gene: TRBV5-1
CDR3aa: CASSPTGLPMNTEAFF; v_gene: TRBV18
CDR3aa: CASSPKDRNYEQYF; v_gene: TRBV9
CDR3aa: CASSIGAGFYEQYF; v_gene: TRBV19
CDR3aa: CASSEGTGANYGYTF; v_gene: TRBV6-1
CDR3aa: CASSYSMARETEAFF; v_gene: TRBV6-6
CDR3aa: CASSTGGVGQPQHF; v_gene: TRBV6-5
CDR3aa: CSVGGRWNTEAFF; v_gene: TRBV29-1
CDR3aa: CASSLEGFSSYEQYF; v_gene: TRBV7-2
CDR3aa: CASSPRLQSSYNEQFF; v_gene: TRBV7-7
CDR3aa: CASSLRQKPGETQYF; v_gene: TRBV18
CDR3aa: CASRGQGSLNTEAFF; v_gene: TRBV2
CDR3aa: CASSHDRQGGQPQHF; v_gene: TRBV4-2
CDR3aa: CASSLPAGVGNEQFF; v_gene: TRBV3-1/TRBV3-2
CDR3aa: CASSHRVSDEKLFF; v_gene: TRBV6-5
CDR3aa: CASSPGGPNTGELFF; v_gene: TRBV7-3
CDR3aa: CASSRTGETQYF; v_gene: TRBV2
CDR3aa: CASSRNSVGELFF; v_gene: TRBV4-1
CDR3aa: CASSPTSSYEQYF; v_gene: TRBV6-5
CDR3aa: CASSLTSGPYEQYF; v_gene: TRBV7-8
CDR3aa: CASSGRGLSYEQYF; v_gene: TRBV6-5
CDR3aa: CASSPPGATDTQYF; v_gene: TRBV5-1
CDR3aa: CASSAVAGGPTDTQYF; v_gene: TRBV9
CDR3aa: CASSWTGKYNEQFF; v_gene: TRBV28
CDR3aa: CASSPWTALVETQYF; v_gene: TRBV5-1
CDR3aa: CASSYGRDGNSPLHF; v_gene: TRBV6-5
CDR3aa: CASSVEARGANHYNEQFF; v_gene: TRBV9
CDR3aa: CAISGGRGQGDEKLFF; v_gene: TRBV10-3
CDR3aa: CSGEKNTEAFF; v_gene: TRBV29-1
CDR3aa: CASSSTLGGDEQYF; v_gene: TRBV5-1
CDR3aa: CASSGQIDTGELFF; v_gene: TRBV7-8